These 27 T cell receptor beta chains were all obtained from the same sample, sequenced in a study of T cells in localized non-small cell lung cancer. The table came from immunoSEQ multiplex PCR; TCRdb's copy has only in-frame clones and leaves some out. The sample consists of about 7,300 clones, under 30% of them appearing once. Sequencing used lung tumor tissue, obtained before any cancer treatment. The receptors originated from a man aged 40 to 69 with stage III squamous cell lung carcinoma.

The chain couples TRBV14 to TRBJ2-1; 14 bases fit TRBD2. The CDR3 length is 16 residues. CDR1 and CDR2 from the germline V gene are SGHDN and FVKESK. Losses at the gene ends were 3 bases for V and 9 bases for J; bases not matched to a gene: 7. In nucleotides, the CDR3 is TGTGCCAGCAGCCAGTGGGGACTAGCGGGAGAATTTGAGCAGTTCTTC. It is translated as CASSQWGLAGEFEQFF. Full variable domain (remainder filled in from reference TRBV14 and TRBJ2-1): EAGVTQFPSHSVIEKGQTVTLRCDPISGHDNLYWYRRVMGKEIKFLLHFVKESKQDESGMPNNRFLAERTGGTYSTLKVQPAELEDSGVYFCASSQWGLAGEFEQFFGPGTRLTVL.

By share, this clone ranks as medium-sized. The gene calls are TRBV11-3 and TRBJ2-7; D may be TRBD1 or TRBD2 (5 bases each). The V end lost 5 bases, the J end lost 2 bases, and 13 bases lay between the germline ends. The germline CDR1 and CDR2 sequences are SGHNT and YENEEA. This CDR3 has 14 amino acids. The CDR3 here is CASSPGPAPYEQYF. Written as DNA, the CDR3 is TGTGCCAGCAGCCCGGGGCCGGCTCCCTACGAGCAGTACTTC. Together with reference TRBV11-3 and TRBJ2-7, the CDR3 gives the full variable domain: EAGVVQSPRYKIIEKKQPVAFWCNPISGHNTLYWYLQNLGQGPELLIRYENEEAVDDSQLPKDRFSAERLKGVDSTLKIQPAELGDSAVYLCASSPGPAPYEQYFGPGTRLTVT.

This clone was observed a few times. The CDR3 loop is CASSPLTVGNEQFF. CDR3 DNA sequence: TGTGCCAGCAGCCCCTTGACAGTCGGGAATGAGCAGTTCTTC. This chain joins TRBV11-3 and TRBJ2-1; D is possibly TRBD1 (5 bases). From germline, CDR1 is SGHNT and CDR2 YENEEA. The V end lost 5 bases, the J end lost 7 bases, and 15 bases lay between the germline ends. The CDR3 length is 14 residues.

The sample holds a few counts of this clone. The J gene is TRBJ2-1, the V gene TRBV6-8; no definite D call. Germline V gene lookup returns CDR1 MNHGY and CDR2 SAAAGT. There are 17 residues in the CDR3. Trimming removed 5 bases at V and 4 bases at J, with 21 bases between. CDR3 coding DNA: TGTGCCAGCAGTCAAGCCGGACGGGCTTTGGGTTACAATGAGCAGTTCTTC. It codes for CASSQAGRALGYNEQFF.

The chain uses TRBV28 and TRBJ2-5; D possibly corresponds to TRBD1 (6 bases). The CDR3 is 12 residues long. Trimming left V 4 bases short and J 5 bases short, with 8 bases between. Germline lookup yields CDR1 MDHEN and CDR2 SYDVKM. Here the CDR3 DNA reads TGTGCCAGCAGTTGGGGGCGGGAGACCCAGTACTTC. The encoded protein is CASSWGRETQYF.

The rearrangement links TRBV6-8 to TRBJ2-7; D not resolved. The CDR3 has 17 residues. The ends were cut back, 1 base at V and 4 bases at J, with 20 bases in the middle. The V gene's germline CDR1 is MNHGY and CDR2 SAAAGT. The CDR3 loop reads CASSYLGNPGAPYEQYF. The CDR3 region has the DNA TGTGCCAGCAGTTACTTGGGGAACCCTGGAGCCCCTTACGAGCAGTACTTC.

The chain combines TRBV6-8 with TRBJ1-2; D call uncertain. From germline, CDR1 is MNHGY and CDR2 SAAAGT. The CDR3 covers 13 residues. V lost 6 bases to trimming and J lost 2 bases, with 10 bases between them. CDR3 DNA sequence: TGTGCCAGCAGCGACAACCTCAACTATGGCTACACCTTC. Its translation is CASSDNLNYGYTF.

By share of the sample, this clone is medium-sized. V usage is TRBV11-3 and J usage is TRBJ2-1; 8 bases are a match to TRBD2. Germline V CDR1 and CDR2: SGHNT, YENEEA. The trim removed 5 bases at V and 7 bases at J, leaving 7 bases unmatched. The CDR3 covers 14 residues. The CDR3 sequence is CASSRGLAGNEQFF. CDR3 bases: TGTGCCAGCAGCCGTGGTCTAGCGGGTAATGAGCAGTTCTTC.

This clone was seen a handful of times. The gene calls are TRBV28 and TRBJ2-7, with a possible D match to TRBD1 (5 bases). CDR3 length: 15 amino acids. Germline CDR1 reads MDHEN; CDR2 reads SYDVKM. The germline V and J ends were trimmed by 1 base and 2 bases, with 12 bases remaining between them. The CDR3 sequence is CASSLSGRLPYEQYF. The CDR3 DNA reads TGTGCCAGCAGTTTATCAGGGCGACTCCCCTACGAGCAGTACTTC. The variable domain in full, with the rest retrieved from reference TRBV28 and TRBJ2-7, is DVKVTQSSRYLVKRTGEKVFLECVQDMDHENMFWYRQDPGLGLRLIYFSYDVKMKEKGDIPEGYSVSREKKERFSLILESASTNQTSMYLCASSLSGRLPYEQYFGPGTRLTVT.

This clone was detected only a few times. The chain links TRBV28 to TRBJ2-7; D might be TRBD2 (5 bases). V was trimmed by 7 bases and J by 2 bases, leaving 15 bases between them. The germline V gene has CDR1 MDHEN and CDR2 SYDVKM. The CDR3 extends over 14 amino acids. Written as DNA, the CDR3 is TGTGCCAGCACCATGGGCGGGCAGCCCTACGAGCAGTACTTC. Translated, it gives CASTMGGQPYEQYF.

A few counts support this clone. V is TRBV6-8 and J is TRBJ2-5, with 9 bases identical to TRBD1. Germline trimming cut 5 bases from V and 6 bases from J; bases unmatched to any gene: 10. Germline loops: CDR1 MNHGY, CDR2 SAAAGT. This CDR3 contains 15 residues. CDR3 DNA: TGTGCCAGCAGTGCCGGGACAGGGTCATTGAAGACCCAGTACTTC. This codes for CASSAGTGSLKTQYF.

The CDR3 DNA sequence: TGTGCTAGTGGTTTGATTTATGGGCTAGCGGGTGGCTCCTACAATGAGCAGTTCTTC. Translated: CASGLIYGLAGGSYNEQFF. The rearrangement joins TRBV12-5 to TRBJ2-1; the match to TRBD2 covers 8 bases. The CDR3 contains 19 residues. The trim removed 2 bases at V and 0 bases at J, leaving 12 bases unmatched. CDR1 is LGHNT, CDR2 FRNRAP, per germline.

V is TRBV18 and J is TRBJ2-5, with 10 bases fitting TRBD2. The CDR3 consists of 16 residues. In germline, CDR1 is KGHSH, CDR2 LQKENI. J was trimmed by 4 bases and V by 0 bases; bases with no gene match: 5. The CDR3 is CASSPPRTSGAETQYF. Here the CDR3 DNA reads TGTGCCAGCTCACCACCGAGGACTAGCGGCGCAGAGACCCAGTACTTC.

CDR3 sequence reads: CSVEESEGWDYGYTF. Here the CDR3 DNA reads TGCAGCGTTGAAGAATCTGAGGGGTGGGACTATGGCTACACCTTC. The chain recombines TRBV29-1 with TRBJ1-2, with D possibly being TRBD1 (5 bases). This CDR3 contains 15 residues. Germline V gene sequence: CDR1 SQVTM, CDR2 ANQGSEA. V was pared by 0 bases and J by 3 bases, with 14 bases between.

This chain uses TRBV5-1 with TRBJ2-5, with 7 bases aligning to TRBD2. The CDR3 runs to 15 residues. The V gene's germline CDR1 is SGHRS and CDR2 YFSETQ. The ends lost 0 bases at V and 5 bases at J; junction bases unmatched: 7. The CDR3 nucleotides read TGCGCCAGCAGCTTGGCCACTAGGGGAGGGGAGACCCAGTACTTC. Its translation is CASSLATRGGETQYF.

The rearrangement joins TRBV9 to TRBJ2-1, with a possible D match to TRBD1 (7 bases). V lost 2 bases and J 6 bases, leaving 15 bases between the germline ends. This CDR3 contains 15 residues. Germline values: CDR1 SGDLS, CDR2 YYNGEE. The CDR3 spells CASSVGGQVVNEQFF. CDR3 nucleotides: TGTGCCAGCAGCGTGGGAGGACAGGTAGTCAATGAGCAGTTCTTC.

The V gene is TRBV18, the J gene TRBJ2-3, with D unclear. Trimming cost V 0 bases and J 1 base, with 5 bases left between them. CDR3 size: 14 residues. Germline CDR1 and CDR2: KGHSH and LQKENI. CDR3 coding DNA: TGTGCCAGCTCACCACCGGCAGGCACAGATACGCAGTATTTT. It specifies CASSPPAGTDTQYF.

A few counts support this clone. The V call is TRBV6-8, the J call TRBJ2-7; possibly TRBD1 for D (6 bases). Trimming removed 2 bases from V and 2 bases from J, with 16 bases in between. Germline V gene data show CDR1 as MNHGY and CDR2 as SAAAGT. The CDR3 sequence is 16 residues long. The CDR3 DNA follows: TGTGCCAGCAGTTACGCCGACAGGAACTTTCCCTACGAGCAGTACTTC. It specifies CASSYADRNFPYEQYF.

The rearrangement uses TRBV30 and TRBJ1-2; a possible D gene is TRBD1 (5 bases). Per germline, CDR1 GTSNPN and CDR2 SVGIG (reference sequence). Trimming cost V 5 bases and J 2 bases, with 12 bases left between them. The CDR3 is made up of 13 amino acids. The CDR3 loop is CAWELGGNYGYTF. The CDR3 DNA reads TGTGCCTGGGAGTTGGGGGGAAACTATGGCTACACCTTC.

This clone was seen a handful of times. The chain recombines TRBV11-3 with TRBJ2-5, with 10 bases identical to TRBD1. The CDR3 consists of 15 residues. The V gene's germline CDR1 is SGHNT and CDR2 YENEEA. The V segment lost 5 bases and the J segment 2 bases; nucleotides outside the gene matches: 5. In nucleotides, the CDR3 is TGTGCCAGCAGCACCTGGACAGGGGGACAAGAGACCCAGTACTTC. Translating gives CASSTWTGGQETQYF. The full variable domain, with the rest looked up from reference TRBV11-3 and TRBJ2-5, is EAGVVQSPRYKIIEKKQPVAFWCNPISGHNTLYWYLQNLGQGPELLIRYENEEAVDDSQLPKDRFSAERLKGVDSTLKIQPAELGDSAVYLCASSTWTGGQETQYFGPGTRLLVL.

There are a few counts of this clone. The chain is built from TRBV25-1 and TRBJ2-3, with TRBD2 matching 7 bases. This CDR3 is 15 amino acids long. Germline V gene lookup returns CDR1 MGHDK and CDR2 SYGVNS. J lost 2 bases, V lost 3 bases, and 5 bases had no gene match. CDR3 sequence: CASSDSAGITDTQYF. The DNA for the CDR3 is TGTGCCAGCAGTGATTCAGCGGGGATCACAGATACGCAGTATTTT.

This clone appeared a few times. This CDR3 reads CASSVEGRGMNTEAFF. The CDR3 DNA is TGTGCCAGCAGCGTAGAAGGCAGGGGGATGAACACTGAAGCTTTCTTT. The rearrangement links TRBV9 to TRBJ1-1; 7 nucleotides align to TRBD1. The CDR3 is 16 residues long. V lost 0 bases and J lost 0; bases outside the gene matches: 5. Germline CDR1 reads SGDLS; CDR2 reads YYNGEE.

This chain connects TRBV11-3 to TRBJ1-1; the D gene is possibly TRBD1 (5 bases). This CDR3 is built from 14 residues. Deletions cut 2 bases from V and 2 bases from J, with 9 bases between. CDR1 is SGHNT and CDR2 is YENEEA in the germline V gene. CDR3: CASSLTGYNTEAFF. CDR3 nucleotide sequence: TGTGCCAGCAGCTTAACAGGATATAACACTGAAGCTTTCTTT.

This clone occurred many times. V usage is TRBV11-3 and J usage is TRBJ2-1; maybe TRBD2 (6 bases). V was shortened by 5 bases and J by 0 bases, with 11 bases between the two germline ends. Germline V gene data show CDR1 as SGHNT and CDR2 as YENEEA. This CDR3 comprises 15 residues. The CDR3 DNA is TGTGCCAGCAGCCCCACGGGAGACTCCTACAATGAGCAGTTCTTC. Translation gives CASSPTGDSYNEQFF.

V and J are TRBV6-8 and TRBJ2-7; no definite D call. Germline V lookup: CDR1 MNHGY, CDR2 SAAAGT. The CDR3 contains 13 residues. Between the trimmed V and J ends, which lost 6 bases and 1 base, there was a span of 10 bases. The CDR3 sequence: CASSLTDSYEQYF. The CDR3 DNA reads as TGTGCCAGCAGCCTCACAGATTCCTACGAGCAGTACTTC.

The chain joins TRBV5-1 to TRBJ2-5; TRBD1 or TRBD2 may be the D gene (5 bases each). V lost 3 bases and J 5 bases, leaving 14 bases between the germline ends. Germline CDR1 reads SGHRS; CDR2 reads YFSETQ. The length of the CDR3 is 14 residues. CDR3 protein: CASSWGKASETQYF. CDR3 sequence (DNA): TGCGCCAGCAGCTGGGGGAAGGCGTCGGAGACCCAGTACTTC.

The V call is TRBV23-1, the J call TRBJ2-1; D possibly matches TRBD1 or TRBD2 (5 bases each). TRBV23-1 falls under the ORF class, with uncertain function. The CDR3 extends over 13 amino acids. V was pared by 6 bases and J by 7 bases, with 13 bases between. Here the CDR3 DNA reads TGCGCCAGCAGCCAAGAGGGGTGGAATGAGCAGTTCTTC. It encodes CASSQEGWNEQFF.